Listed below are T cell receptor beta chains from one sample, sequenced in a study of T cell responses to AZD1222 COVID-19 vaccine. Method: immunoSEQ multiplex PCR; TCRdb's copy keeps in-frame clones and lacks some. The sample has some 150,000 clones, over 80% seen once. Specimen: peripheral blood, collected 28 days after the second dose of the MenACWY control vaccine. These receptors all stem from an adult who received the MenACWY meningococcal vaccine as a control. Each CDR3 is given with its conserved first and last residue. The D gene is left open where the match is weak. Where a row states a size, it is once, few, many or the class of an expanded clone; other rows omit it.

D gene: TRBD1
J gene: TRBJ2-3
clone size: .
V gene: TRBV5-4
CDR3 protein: CASSQPTGGSYTDTQYF
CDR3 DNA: TGTGCCAGCAGCCAACCTACAGGGGGAAGCTACACAGATACGCAGTATTTT

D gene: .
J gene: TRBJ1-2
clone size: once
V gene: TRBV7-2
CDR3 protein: CASTRRGTNYGYTF
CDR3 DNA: TGTGCCAGCACCCGCAGAGGGACAAACTATGGCTACACCTTC

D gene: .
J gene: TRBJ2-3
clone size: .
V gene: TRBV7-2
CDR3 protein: CASSSPSDTQYF
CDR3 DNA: TGTGCCAGCAGCTCACCCTCAGATACGCAGTATTTT

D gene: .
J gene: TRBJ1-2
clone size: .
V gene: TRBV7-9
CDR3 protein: CASSLGTAADGYTF
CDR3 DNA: TGTGCCAGCAGCTTAGGGACAGCCGCCGATGGCTACACCTTC

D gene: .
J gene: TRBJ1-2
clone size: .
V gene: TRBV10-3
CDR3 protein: CAISEFREMRDYGYTF
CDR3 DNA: TGTGCCATCAGTGAGTTCAGGGAAATGCGGGACTATGGCTACACCTTC

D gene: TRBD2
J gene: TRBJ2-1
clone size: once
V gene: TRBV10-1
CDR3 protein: CASSLSSGVPYNEQFF
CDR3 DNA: TGCGCCAGCAGTTTATCTAGCGGGGTACCCTACAATGAGCAGTTCTTC

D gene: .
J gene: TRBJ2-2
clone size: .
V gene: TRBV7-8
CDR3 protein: CASSFSRGLLNTGELFF
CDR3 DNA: TGTGCCAGCAGCTTTAGTCGGGGGCTACTAAACACCGGGGAGCTGTTTTTT

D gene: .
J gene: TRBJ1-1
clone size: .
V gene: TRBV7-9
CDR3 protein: CASSLVFVYTEAFF
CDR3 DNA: TGTGCCAGCAGCTTAGTTTTTGTATACACTGAAGCTTTCTTT

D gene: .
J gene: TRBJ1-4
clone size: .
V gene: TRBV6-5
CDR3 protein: CASSSSPPGGNEKLFF
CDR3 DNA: TGTGCCAGCAGTTCCTCACCCCCAGGAGGGAATGAAAAACTGTTTTTT

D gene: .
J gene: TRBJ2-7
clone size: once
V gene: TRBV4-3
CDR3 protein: CASSQGTSPRYEQYF
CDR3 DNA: TGCGCCAGCAGCCAGGGGACTTCCCCAAGATACGAGCAGTACTTC

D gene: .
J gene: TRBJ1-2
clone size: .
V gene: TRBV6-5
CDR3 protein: CASRGESYGYTF
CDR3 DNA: TGTGCCAGCAGGGGGGAGTCCTATGGCTACACCTTC

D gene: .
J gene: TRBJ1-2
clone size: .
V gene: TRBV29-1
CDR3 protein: CSVEVVVGRGYTF
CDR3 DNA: TGCAGCGTTGAAGTTGTTGTGGGGAGAGGCTACACCTTC

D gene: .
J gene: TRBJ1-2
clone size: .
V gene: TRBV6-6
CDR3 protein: CASSRDQGWYGYTF
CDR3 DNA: TGTGCCAGCAGTCGAGACCAGGGTTGGTATGGCTACACCTTC

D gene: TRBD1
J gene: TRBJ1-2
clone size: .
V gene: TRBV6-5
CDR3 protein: CASSYGTGDNYGYTF
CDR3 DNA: TGTGCCAGCAGTTACGGGACAGGGGATAACTATGGCTACACCTTC

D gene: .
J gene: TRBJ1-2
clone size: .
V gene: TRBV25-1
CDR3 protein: CASTGYKAGYTF
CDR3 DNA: TGTGCCAGCACTGGATACAAGGCCGGCTACACCTTC

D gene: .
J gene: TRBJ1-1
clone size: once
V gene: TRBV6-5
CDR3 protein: CASYRTPMNTEAFF
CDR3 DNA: TGTGCCAGTTACAGGACCCCCATGAACACTGAAGCTTTCTTT

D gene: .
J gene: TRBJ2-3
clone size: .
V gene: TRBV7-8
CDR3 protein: CASSHGQLSTDTQYF
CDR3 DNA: TGTGCCAGCAGCCACGGACAGCTTAGCACAGATACGCAGTATTTT

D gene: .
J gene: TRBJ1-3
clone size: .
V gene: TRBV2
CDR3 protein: CASSEGRRAGNTIYF
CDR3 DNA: TGTGCCAGCAGTGAAGGGCGGAGGGCCGGAAACACCATATATTTT

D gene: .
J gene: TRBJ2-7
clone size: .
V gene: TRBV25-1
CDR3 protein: CASSSAYEQYF
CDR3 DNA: TGTGCCAGCAGTTCTGCCTACGAGCAGTACTTC

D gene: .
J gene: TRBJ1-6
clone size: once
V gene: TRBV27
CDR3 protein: CASSLPTEYNSPLHF
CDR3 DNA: TGTGCCAGCAGTCTCCCGACAGAGTATAATTCACCCCTCCACTTT

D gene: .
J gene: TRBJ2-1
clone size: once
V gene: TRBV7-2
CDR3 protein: CASSSPLINEQFF
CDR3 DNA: TGTGCCAGCAGCTCGCCACTTATCAATGAGCAGTTCTTC

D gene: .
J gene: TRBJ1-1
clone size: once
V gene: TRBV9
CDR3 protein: CASSVPGRSEAFF
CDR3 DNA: TGTGCCAGCAGCGTACCCGGACGGTCTGAAGCTTTCTTT

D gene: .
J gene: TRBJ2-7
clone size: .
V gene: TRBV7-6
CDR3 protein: CASSPLTGASYEQYF
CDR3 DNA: TGTGCCAGCAGCCCGCTTACCGGGGCTTCCTACGAGCAGTACTTC

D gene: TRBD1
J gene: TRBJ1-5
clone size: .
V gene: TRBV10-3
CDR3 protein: CAISEYGQGEQPQHF
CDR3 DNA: TGTGCCATCAGTGAGTACGGACAGGGCGAACAGCCCCAGCATTTT

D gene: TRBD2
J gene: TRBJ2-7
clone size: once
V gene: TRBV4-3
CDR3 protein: CASSQGTSVSYEQYF
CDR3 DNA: TGCGCCAGCAGCCAAGGGACTAGCGTTTCCTACGAGCAGTACTTC

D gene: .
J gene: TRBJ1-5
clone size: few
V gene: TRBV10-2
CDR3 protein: CATGHPSNQPQHF
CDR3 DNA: TGCGCCACCGGACACCCTAGCAATCAGCCCCAGCATTTT

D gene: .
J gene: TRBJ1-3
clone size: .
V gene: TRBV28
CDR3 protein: CASSLSQVDTIYF
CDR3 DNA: TGTGCCAGCAGTTTGTCCCAGGTTGACACCATATATTTT

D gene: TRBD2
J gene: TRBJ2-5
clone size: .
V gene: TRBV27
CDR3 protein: CASSLQRTSETQYF
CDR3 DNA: TGTGCCAGCAGTCTCCAACGGACTAGCGAGACCCAGTACTTC

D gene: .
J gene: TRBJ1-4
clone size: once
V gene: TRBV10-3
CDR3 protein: CAISDGLNEKLFF
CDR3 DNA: TGTGCCATCAGTGACGGACTAAATGAAAAACTGTTTTTT

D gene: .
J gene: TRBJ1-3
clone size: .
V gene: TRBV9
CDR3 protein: CASSAGGRVENTIYF
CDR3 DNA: TGTGCCAGCAGCGCCGGGGGCAGGGTGGAAAACACCATATATTTT

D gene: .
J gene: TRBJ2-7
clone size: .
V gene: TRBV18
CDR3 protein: CASSPGGTGYGGEQYF
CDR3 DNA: TGTGCCAGCTCACCAGGGGGGACGGGCTACGGTGGAGAGCAGTACTTC

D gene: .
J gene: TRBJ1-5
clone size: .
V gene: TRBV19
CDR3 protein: CASSIQPNRVNQPQHF
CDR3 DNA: TGTGCCAGTAGTATCCAGCCCAACAGGGTCAATCAGCCCCAGCATTTT

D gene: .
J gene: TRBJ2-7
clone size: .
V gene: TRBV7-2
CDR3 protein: CASSLTIGGDSYEQYF
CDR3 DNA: TGTGCCAGCAGCTTAACGATTGGTGGTGACTCCTACGAGCAGTACTTC

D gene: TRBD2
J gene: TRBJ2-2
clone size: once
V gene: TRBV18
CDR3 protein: CASSPGLAGVGGTGELFF
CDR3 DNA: TGTGCCAGCTCACCCGGACTAGCGGGAGTAGGAGGGACCGGGGAGCTGTTTTTT

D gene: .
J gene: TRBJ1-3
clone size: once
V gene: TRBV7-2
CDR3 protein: CASSQQAASGNTIYF
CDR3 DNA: TGTGCCAGCAGCCAACAGGCGGCCTCTGGAAACACCATATATTTT

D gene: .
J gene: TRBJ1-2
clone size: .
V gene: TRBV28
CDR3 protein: CASSFLSGSPNYGYTF
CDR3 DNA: TGTGCCAGCAGTTTTCTCTCCGGCAGCCCTAACTATGGCTACACCTTC

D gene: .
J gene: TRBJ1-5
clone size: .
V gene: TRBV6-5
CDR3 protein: CASRRTSKNQPQHF
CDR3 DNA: TGTGCCAGCAGGCGGACAAGTAAGAATCAGCCCCAGCATTTT

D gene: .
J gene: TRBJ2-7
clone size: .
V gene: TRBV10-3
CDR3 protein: CAIRRGATYEQYF
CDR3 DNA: TGTGCCATCAGGAGGGGGGCCACCTACGAGCAGTACTTC

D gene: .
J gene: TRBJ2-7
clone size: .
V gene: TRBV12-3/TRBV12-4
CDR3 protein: CASSPGYYEQYF
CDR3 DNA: TGTGCCAGCAGTCCAGGATACTACGAGCAGTACTTC

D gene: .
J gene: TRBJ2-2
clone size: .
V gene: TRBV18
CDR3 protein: CASSLLDPNTGELFF
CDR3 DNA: TGTGCCAGCTCACTCCTGGACCCGAACACCGGGGAGCTGTTTTTT

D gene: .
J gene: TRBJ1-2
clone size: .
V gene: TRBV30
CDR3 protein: CAWSKGLYGYTF
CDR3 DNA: TGTGCCTGGAGTAAGGGTCTCTATGGCTACACCTTC

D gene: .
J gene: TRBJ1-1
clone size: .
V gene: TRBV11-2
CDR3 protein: CASSSAQYTEAFF
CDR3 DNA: TGTGCCAGCAGCTCCGCCCAGTATACTGAAGCTTTCTTT